The TCR beta chain under discussion was sequenced for a study of CD8+ T cells in alopecia areata. Across the study: A regimen of oral tofacitinib, 5 to 10 mg twice daily, was given to treated patients. Scalp area affected, as a percentage, set the severity score of treated patients. Findings of the study overall: Scalp lesions, especially in alopecia totalis/universalis, had higher clonality than normal scalp. For patients receiving tofacitinib, scalp clonality and expanded CD8+ clones among the top 100 significantly decreased.

Treatment of the sample: oral pan-JAK inhibitor, 5-10 mg twice daily. V dropped 1 base and J dropped 7 bases, with 8 bases sitting between them. This CDR3 has 13 residues. Germline-derived CDR1 and CDR2 are LGHNT and FRNRAP. RNA was isolated and reverse transcribed to cDNA, the sequencing template. This table comes from immunoSEQ multiplex PCR, and its TCRdb copy is limited to in-frame clones, with some not included. The sample consists of over 150,000 clones, 50% to 65% of them appearing once. A remark on this clone: Antigen unknown.

This sequence was found in a human donor with alopecia areata. The V gene is TRBV12-5, the J gene TRBJ2-1; D uncertain. Sequencing was performed on CD8+ T cells sorted from blood, taken at week 24, from a patient treated with tofacitinib. The CDR3 here is CASGLGHLNEQFF. The CDR3, as DNA: TGTGCTAGTGGTTTGGGACACTTGAATGAGCAGTTCTTC.